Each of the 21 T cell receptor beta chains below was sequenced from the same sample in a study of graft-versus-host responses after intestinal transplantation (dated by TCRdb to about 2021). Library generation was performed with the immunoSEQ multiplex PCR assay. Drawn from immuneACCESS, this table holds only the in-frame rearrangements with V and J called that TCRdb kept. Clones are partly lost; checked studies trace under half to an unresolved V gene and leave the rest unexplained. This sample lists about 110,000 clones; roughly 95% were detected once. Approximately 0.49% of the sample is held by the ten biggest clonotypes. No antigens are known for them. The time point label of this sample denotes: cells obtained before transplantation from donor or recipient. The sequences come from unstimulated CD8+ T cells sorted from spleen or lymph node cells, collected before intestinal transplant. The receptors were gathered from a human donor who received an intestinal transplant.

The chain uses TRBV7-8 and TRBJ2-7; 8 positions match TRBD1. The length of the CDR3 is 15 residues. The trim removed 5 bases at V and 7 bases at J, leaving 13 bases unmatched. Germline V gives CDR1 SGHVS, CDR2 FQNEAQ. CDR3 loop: CASSPGFQGAREQYF. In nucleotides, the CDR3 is TGTGCCAGCAGCCCAGGATTTCAGGGGGCGCGGGAGCAGTACTTC.

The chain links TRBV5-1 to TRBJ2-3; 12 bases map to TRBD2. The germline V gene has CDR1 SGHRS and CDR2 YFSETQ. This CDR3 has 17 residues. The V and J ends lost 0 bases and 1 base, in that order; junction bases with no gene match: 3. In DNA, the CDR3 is TGCGCCAGCAGCTTGGCGGGACTAGCGGGTGGCACAGATACGCAGTATTTT. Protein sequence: CASSLAGLAGGTDTQYF.

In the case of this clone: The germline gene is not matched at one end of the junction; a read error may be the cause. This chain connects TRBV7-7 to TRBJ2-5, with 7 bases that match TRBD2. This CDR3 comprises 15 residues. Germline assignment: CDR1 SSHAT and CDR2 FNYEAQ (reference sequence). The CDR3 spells CASSLVWGGQETQYF. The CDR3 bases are TGTGCTAGCAGCTTAGTGTGGGGGGGCCAAGAGACCCAGTACTTC. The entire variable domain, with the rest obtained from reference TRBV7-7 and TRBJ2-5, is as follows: GAGVSQSPRYKVTKRGQDVTLRCDPISSHATLYWYQQALGQGPEFLTYFNYEAQPDKSGLPSDRFSAERPEGSISTLTIQRTEQRDSAMYRCASSLVWGGQETQYFGPGTRLLVL.

CDR3: CASSQEASGSTDTQYF. In nucleotides, the CDR3 is TGCGCCAGCAGCCAAGAGGCTAGCGGAAGCACAGATACGCAGTATTTT. The chain recombines TRBV4-1 with TRBJ2-3; 7 nucleotides align to TRBD2. This CDR3 region has 16 residues. Germline CDR1 and CDR2: MGHRA and YSYEKL. Trimming removed 0 bases from V and 0 bases from J; junction bases left unmatched: 3.

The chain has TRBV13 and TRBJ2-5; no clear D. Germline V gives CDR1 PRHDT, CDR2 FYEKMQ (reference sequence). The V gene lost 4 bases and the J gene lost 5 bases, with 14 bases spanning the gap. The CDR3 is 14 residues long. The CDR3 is CASSSRSTKETQYF. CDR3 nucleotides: TGTGCCAGCAGCTCAAGGAGCACCAAGGAGACCCAGTACTTC.

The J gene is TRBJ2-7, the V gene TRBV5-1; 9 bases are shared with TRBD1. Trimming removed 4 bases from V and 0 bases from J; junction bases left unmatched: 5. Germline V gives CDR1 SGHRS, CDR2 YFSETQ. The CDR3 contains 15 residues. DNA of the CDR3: TGCGCCAGCAGCATTATGACAGGGGGCTCCTACGAGCAGTACTTC. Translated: CASSIMTGGSYEQYF.

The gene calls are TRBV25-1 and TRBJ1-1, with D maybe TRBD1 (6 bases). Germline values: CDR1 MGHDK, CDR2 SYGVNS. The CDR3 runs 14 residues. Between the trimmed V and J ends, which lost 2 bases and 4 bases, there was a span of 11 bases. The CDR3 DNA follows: TGTGCCAGCAGTGAAGACGCAGGGGTCACTGAAGCTTTCTTT. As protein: CASSEDAGVTEAFF.

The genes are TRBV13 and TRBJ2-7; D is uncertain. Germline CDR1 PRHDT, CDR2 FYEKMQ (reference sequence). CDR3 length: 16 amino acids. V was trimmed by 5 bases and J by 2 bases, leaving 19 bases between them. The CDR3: CASSPTPVGGPYEQYF. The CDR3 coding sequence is TGTGCCAGCAGCCCCACCCCAGTGGGTGGCCCCTACGAGCAGTACTTC.

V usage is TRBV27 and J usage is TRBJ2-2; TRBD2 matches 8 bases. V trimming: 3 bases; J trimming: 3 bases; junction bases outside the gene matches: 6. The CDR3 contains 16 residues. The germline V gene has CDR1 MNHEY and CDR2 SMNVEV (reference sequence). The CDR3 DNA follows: TGTGCCAGCAGTTTGGAGCGGGAGCCATACACCGGGGAGCTGTTTTTT. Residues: CASSLEREPYTGELFF.

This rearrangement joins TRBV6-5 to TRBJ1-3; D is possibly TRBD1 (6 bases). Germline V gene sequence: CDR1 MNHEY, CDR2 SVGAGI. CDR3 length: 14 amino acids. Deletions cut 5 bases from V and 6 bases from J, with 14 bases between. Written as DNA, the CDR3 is TGTGCCAGCAGTCCCACAGGGAGGGAAAACACCATATATTTT. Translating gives CASSPTGRENTIYF.

CDR3 nucleotides: TGTGCCAGCAGTGAAAGGGCCCCCGAGACCCAGTACTTC. Its protein is CASSERAPETQYF. The V gene is TRBV6-1, the J gene TRBJ2-5; D gene ambiguous. Trimming pared 2 bases from V and 5 bases from J, leaving 9 bases between. The CDR3 has 13 amino acids. Germline loops: CDR1 MNHNS, CDR2 SASEGT.

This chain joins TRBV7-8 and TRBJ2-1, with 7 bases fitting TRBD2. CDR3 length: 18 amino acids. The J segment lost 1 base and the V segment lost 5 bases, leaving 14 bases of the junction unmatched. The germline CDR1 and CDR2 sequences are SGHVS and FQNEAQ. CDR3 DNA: TGTGCCAGCAGCAGGTTTTGGGGGGGGAGCCCTTCCTACAATGAGCAGTTCTTC. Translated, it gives CASSRFWGGSPSYNEQFF.

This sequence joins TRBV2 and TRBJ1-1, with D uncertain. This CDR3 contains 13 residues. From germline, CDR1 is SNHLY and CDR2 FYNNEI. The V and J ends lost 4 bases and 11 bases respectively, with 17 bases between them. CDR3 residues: CASSVMALLGAFF. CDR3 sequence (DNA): TGTGCCAGCAGTGTAATGGCACTCCTTGGGGCTTTCTTT.

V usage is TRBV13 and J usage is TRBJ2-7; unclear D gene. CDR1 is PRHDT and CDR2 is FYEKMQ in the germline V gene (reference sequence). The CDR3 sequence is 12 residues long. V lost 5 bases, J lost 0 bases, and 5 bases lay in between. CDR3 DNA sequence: TGTGCCAGCAGCCCGTCCTCCTACGAGCAGTACTTC. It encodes CASSPSSYEQYF.

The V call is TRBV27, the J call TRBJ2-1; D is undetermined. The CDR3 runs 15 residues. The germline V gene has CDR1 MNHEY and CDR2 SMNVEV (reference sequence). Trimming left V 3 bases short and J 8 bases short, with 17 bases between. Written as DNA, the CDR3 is TGTGCCAGCAGTTTTATCGGCTTCACTCCCGATGAGCAGTTCTTC. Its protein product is CASSFIGFTPDEQFF.

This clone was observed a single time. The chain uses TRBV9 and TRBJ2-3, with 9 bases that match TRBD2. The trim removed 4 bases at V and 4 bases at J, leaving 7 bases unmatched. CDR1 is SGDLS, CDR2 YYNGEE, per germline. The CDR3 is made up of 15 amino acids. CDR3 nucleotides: TGTGCCAGCAGCAGAGTAGCGGGAGCGCCAGATACGCAGTATTTT. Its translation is CASSRVAGAPDTQYF.

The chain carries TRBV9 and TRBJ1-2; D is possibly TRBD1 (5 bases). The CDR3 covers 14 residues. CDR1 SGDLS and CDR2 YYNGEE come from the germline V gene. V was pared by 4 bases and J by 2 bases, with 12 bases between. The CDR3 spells CASSLQDSNYGYTF. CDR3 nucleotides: TGTGCCAGCAGCTTACAGGATTCCAACTATGGCTACACCTTC.

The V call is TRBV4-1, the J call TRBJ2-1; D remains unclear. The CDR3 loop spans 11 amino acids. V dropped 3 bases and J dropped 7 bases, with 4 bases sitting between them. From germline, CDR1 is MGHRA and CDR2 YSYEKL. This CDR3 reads CASSHLNEQFF. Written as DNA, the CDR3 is TGCGCCAGCAGCCACCTTAATGAGCAGTTCTTC.

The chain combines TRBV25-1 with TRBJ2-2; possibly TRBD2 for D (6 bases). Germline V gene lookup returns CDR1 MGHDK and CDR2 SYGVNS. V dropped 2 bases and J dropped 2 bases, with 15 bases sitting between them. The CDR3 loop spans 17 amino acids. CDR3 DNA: TGTGCCAGCAGTGAAAAAAAGGGGACTTTAAACACCGGGGAGCTGTTTTTT. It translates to CASSEKKGTLNTGELFF.

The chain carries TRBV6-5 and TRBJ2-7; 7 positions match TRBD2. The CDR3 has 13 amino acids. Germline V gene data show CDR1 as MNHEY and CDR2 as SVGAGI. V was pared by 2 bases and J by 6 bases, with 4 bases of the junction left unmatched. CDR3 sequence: CASSYRGGAEQYF. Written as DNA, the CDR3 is TGTGCCAGCAGTTACCGGGGAGGGGCCGAGCAGTACTTC.

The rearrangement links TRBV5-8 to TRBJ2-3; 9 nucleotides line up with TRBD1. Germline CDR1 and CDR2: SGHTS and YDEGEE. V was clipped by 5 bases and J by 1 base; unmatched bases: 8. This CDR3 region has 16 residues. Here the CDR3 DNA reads TGTGCCAGCAGTTTCCCAGGACAGGGGCGCACAGATACGCAGTATTTT. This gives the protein CASSFPGQGRTDTQYF.